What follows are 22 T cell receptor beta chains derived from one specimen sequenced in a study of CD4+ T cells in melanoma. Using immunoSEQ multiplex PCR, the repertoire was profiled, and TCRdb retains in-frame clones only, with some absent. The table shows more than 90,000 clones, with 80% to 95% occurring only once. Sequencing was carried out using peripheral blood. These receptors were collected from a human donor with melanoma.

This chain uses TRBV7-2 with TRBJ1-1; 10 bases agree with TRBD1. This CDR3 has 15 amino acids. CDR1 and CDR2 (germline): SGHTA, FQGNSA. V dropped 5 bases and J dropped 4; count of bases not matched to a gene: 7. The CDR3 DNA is TGTGCCAGCAGCCACCCGACAGGGGGCGTCACTGAAGCTTTCTTT. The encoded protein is CASSHPTGGVTEAFF.

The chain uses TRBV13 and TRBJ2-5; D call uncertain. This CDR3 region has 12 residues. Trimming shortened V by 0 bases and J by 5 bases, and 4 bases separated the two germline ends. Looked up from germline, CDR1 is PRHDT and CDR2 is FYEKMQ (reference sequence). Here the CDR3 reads CASSLGWETQYF. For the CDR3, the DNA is TGTGCCAGCAGCTTAGGATGGGAGACCCAGTACTTC.

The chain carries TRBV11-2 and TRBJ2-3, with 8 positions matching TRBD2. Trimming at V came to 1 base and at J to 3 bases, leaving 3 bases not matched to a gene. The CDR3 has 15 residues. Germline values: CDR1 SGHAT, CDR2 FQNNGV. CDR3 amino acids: CASSLAGGPTDTQYF. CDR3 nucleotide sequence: TGTGCCAGCAGCTTAGCGGGAGGGCCGACAGATACGCAGTATTTT.

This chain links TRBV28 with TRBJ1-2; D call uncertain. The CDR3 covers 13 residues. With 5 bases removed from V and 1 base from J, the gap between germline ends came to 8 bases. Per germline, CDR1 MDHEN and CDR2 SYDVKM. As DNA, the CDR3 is TGTGCCAGCAGTCCCCCCTATAACTATGGCTACACCTTC. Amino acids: CASSPPYNYGYTF.

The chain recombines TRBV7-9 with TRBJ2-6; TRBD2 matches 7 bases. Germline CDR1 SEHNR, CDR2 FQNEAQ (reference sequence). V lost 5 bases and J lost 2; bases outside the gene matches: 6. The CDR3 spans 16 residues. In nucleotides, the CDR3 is TGTGCCAGCAGCCTCTGGGGGGGGGCTGGGGCCAACGTCCTGACTTTC. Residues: CASSLWGGAGANVLTF.

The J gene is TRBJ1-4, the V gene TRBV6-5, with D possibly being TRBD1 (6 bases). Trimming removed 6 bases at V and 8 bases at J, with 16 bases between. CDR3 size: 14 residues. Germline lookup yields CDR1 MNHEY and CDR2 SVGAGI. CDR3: CASRSSGGNEKLFF. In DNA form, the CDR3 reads TGTGCCAGCAGGAGCAGTGGGGGCAACGAAAAACTGTTTTTT.

The CDR3 loop reads CASLFSGLGYGYTF. The DNA of the CDR3 is TGTGCCTCCCTGTTCTCGGGGCTCGGCTATGGCTACACCTTC. This chain uses TRBV28 with TRBJ1-2, with a possible D match to TRBD1 (5 bases). CDR1 is MDHEN and CDR2 is SYDVKM in the germline V gene. The V end was cut by 11 bases, the J end by 4 bases, with 20 bases between. This CDR3 contains 14 residues.

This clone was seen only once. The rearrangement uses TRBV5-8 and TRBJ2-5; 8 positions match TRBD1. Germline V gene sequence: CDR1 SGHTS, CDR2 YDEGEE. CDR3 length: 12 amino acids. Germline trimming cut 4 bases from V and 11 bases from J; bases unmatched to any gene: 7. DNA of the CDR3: TGTGCCAGCAGCAACGACAGGGGTCAACAGTACTTC. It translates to CASSNDRGQQYF.

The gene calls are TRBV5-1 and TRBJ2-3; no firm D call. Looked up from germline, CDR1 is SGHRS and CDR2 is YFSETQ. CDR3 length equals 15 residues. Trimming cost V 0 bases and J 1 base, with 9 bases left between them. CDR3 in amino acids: CASSLDRAGTDTQYF. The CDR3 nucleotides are TGCGCCAGCAGCTTGGATCGGGCAGGCACAGATACGCAGTATTTT.

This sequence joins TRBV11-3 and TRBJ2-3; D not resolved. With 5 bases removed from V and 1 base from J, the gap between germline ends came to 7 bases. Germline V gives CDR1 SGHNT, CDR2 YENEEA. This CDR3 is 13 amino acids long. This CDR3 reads CASSPRRTDTQYF. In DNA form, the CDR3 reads TGTGCCAGCAGCCCACGTCGCACAGATACGCAGTATTTT.

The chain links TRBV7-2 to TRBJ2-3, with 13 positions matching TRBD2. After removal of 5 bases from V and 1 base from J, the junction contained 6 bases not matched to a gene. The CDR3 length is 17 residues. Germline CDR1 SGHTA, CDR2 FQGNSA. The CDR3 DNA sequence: TGTGCCAGCAGCGTTGGACTAGCGGGAGATCGCACAGATACGCAGTATTTT. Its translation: CASSVGLAGDRTDTQYF.

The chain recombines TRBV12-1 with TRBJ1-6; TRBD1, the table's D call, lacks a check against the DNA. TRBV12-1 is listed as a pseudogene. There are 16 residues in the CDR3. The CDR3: CASSPLWTGIYSPLHF. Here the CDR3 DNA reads TGTGCCAGCAGCCCGCTTTGGACAGGGATTTACTCACCCCTCCACTTT.

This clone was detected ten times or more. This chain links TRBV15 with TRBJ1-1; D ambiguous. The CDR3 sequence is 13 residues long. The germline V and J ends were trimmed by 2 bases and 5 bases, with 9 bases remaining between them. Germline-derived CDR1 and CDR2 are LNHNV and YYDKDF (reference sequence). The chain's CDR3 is CATSRNMRTEAFF. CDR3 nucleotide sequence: TGTGCCACCAGCAGAAACATGAGAACTGAAGCTTTCTTT.

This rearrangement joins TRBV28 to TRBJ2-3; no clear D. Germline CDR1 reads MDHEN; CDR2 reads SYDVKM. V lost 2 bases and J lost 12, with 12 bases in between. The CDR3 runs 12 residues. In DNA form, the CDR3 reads TGTGCCAGCAGTTTACCTTGGATCAATCAGTATTTT. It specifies CASSLPWINQYF.

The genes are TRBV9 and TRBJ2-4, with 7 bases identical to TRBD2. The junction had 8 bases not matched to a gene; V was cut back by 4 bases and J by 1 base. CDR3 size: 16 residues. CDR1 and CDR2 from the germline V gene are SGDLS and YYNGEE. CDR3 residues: CASSYYGGEAKNIQYF. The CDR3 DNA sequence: TGTGCCAGCAGCTACTATGGGGGGGAGGCCAAAAACATTCAGTACTTC.

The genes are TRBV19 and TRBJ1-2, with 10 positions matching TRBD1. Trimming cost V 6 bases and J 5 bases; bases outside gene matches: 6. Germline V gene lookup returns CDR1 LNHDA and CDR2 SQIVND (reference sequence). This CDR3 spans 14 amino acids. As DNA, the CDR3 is TGTGCCAGTAGCACGACAGGGGGCGGGTATGGCTACACCTTC. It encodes CASSTTGGGYGYTF.

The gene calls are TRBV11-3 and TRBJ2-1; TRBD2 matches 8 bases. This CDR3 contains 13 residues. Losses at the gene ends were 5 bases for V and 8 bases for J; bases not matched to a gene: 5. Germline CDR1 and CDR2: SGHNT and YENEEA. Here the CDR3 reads CASSILAGDEQFF. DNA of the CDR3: TGTGCCAGCAGCATCCTAGCGGGCGATGAGCAGTTCTTC.

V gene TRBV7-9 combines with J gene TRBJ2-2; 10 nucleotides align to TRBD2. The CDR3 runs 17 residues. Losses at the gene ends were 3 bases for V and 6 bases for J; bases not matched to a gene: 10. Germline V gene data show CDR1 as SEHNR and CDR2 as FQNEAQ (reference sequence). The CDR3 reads CASSFSTKLAGAGELFF. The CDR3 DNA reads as TGTGCCAGCAGCTTTTCTACGAAGCTAGCGGGAGCCGGGGAGCTGTTTTTT.

The chain's CDR3 is CASSVHVISGTRNTEAFF. As DNA, the CDR3 is TGTGCCAGCAGCGTCCACGTCATTTCCGGGACGCGGAACACTGAAGCTTTCTTT. The gene calls are TRBV9 and TRBJ1-1; D might be TRBD1 (5 bases). V shed 2 bases and J shed 1 base, with 21 bases lying between them. The CDR3 runs to 18 residues. CDR1 SGDLS and CDR2 YYNGEE come from the germline V gene.

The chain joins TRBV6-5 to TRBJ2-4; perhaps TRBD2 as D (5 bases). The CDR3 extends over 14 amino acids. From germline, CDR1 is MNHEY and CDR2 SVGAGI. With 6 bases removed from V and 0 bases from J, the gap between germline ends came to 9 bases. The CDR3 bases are TGTGCCAGCAGGGGAGAGCTAGCCAAAAACATTCAGTACTTC. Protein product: CASRGELAKNIQYF.

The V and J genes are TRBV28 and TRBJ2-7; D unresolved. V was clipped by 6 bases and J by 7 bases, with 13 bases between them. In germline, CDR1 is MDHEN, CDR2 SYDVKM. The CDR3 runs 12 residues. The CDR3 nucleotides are TGTGCCAGCAGCAGGACCCTGGGAGAGCAGTACTTC. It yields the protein CASSRTLGEQYF.

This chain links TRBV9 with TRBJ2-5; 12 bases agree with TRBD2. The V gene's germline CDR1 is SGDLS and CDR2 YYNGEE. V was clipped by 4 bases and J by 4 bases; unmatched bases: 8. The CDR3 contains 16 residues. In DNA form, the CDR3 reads TGTGCCAGCAGCAGACTAGCGGGGGATGTAGGAGAGACCCAGTACTTC. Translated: CASSRLAGDVGETQYF.